The present TCR beta chain was sequenced within a study of OX40 agonist ivuxolimab in advanced cancers. About the investigation overall: The costimulatory receptor OX40 (CD134) was targeted by ivuxolimab, a fully human IgG2 agonistic monoclonal antibody. Intravenous ivuxolimab was administered to patients every 2 weeks at six dose levels: 0.01, 0.1, 0.3, 1.5, 3 and 10 mg/kg. Among the roughly 52 dose-escalation patients, about 19 had hepatocellular carcinoma, around 15 melanoma, 9 renal cell carcinoma and 9 head and neck cancer. In the dose-escalation cohort, 75% to 85% of patients were male, and the mean age was roughly 56 years with a range of roughly 20 to 80. Prior anti-PD-1, anti-PD-L1 or anti-CTLA-4 therapy was permitted, and approximately 40% of dose-escalation patients had received checkpoint inhibitors. Partial responses were achieved by three dose-escalation patients, of whom one had hepatocellular carcinoma and two had cutaneous melanoma. The purpose of peripheral TCRbeta sequencing was to test whether ivuxolimab changed TCR sequence diversity and led to clonal T-cell expansion. The paper describes the monotherapy dose-escalation part (N ≈ 49 patients) of the phase I trial of ivuxolimab. Findings and caveats that apply to the study as a whole: Low levels of normalized T-cell clonal expansion were also seen in some nonresponding patients. Partial responders in the 0.1-3.0 mg/kg groups had among the lowest normalized peripheral clonal expansion, especially among CD8+ T cells. Which antigens the clonally expanded peripheral T cells were specific for was not determined. At doses of 0.1 to 3.0 mg/kg, clonal expansion of both CD4+ and CD8+ blood T cells was observed from baseline to week 6. After ivuxolimab, more expanded clones were found on average in CD8+ T cells than in CD4+ T cells.

Genomic DNA was isolated from the sorted cells so that the TCRbeta CDR3 region could be sequenced. The immunoSEQ Assay was used to sequence the TCRbeta CDR3 regions. TCRdb limited this immuneACCESS table to in-frame rearrangements with V and J called. A share of clones is missing; checked studies link under half to unresolved V genes, and the rest is unexplained. This sample gives 57,000 or so clones in total; 86% of them show up just once. The ten largest clones represent approximately 4% of the sample. The trial excluded patients who had a history of autoimmune disease or were on systemic immunosuppression. Peripheral blood for TCR sequencing was drawn from every dose cohort at baseline, at cycle 4 day 1 and at cycle 7 day 1. Samples were obtained from an open-label, multicenter, first-in-human phase I dose-escalation trial of ivuxolimab. Adults with locally advanced or metastatic melanoma, renal cell carcinoma, hepatocellular carcinoma or head and neck squamous cell carcinoma were enrolled in the trial. Before TCR sequencing, CD4+ and CD8+ T cells were separately sorted from peripheral blood.

Here V drops 3 bases and J drops 0 bases, and the junction holds 4 bases not matched to any gene. The CDR3, cysteine through phenylalanine, is 15 amino acids long. Only CDR3 DNA remains: 45 bases, in frame from the first base. The germline V gene (reference sequence) yields LNHDA for CDR1 and SQIVND for CDR2. Worth noting for this clone: Its antigen is not yet known. Base qualities are not provided; no much larger clone lies one nucleotide away.

The chain joins TRBV19 to TRBJ1-2; 7 of the junction bases match TRBD1. The origin of this receptor is an adult with an advanced solid tumor such as melanoma, head and neck, liver or kidney cancer. Material: CD4+ or CD8+ T cells sorted from blood, obtained in a trial of the OX40 agonist ivuxolimab. The CDR3 protein sequence reads: CASSMGQHTNYGYTF. At the DNA level, the sequence is TGTGCCAGTAGTATGGGACAGCACACTAACTATGGCTACACCTTC. Reference TRBV19 and TRBJ1-2 genes cover what lies past the CDR3, so the full variable domain is DGGITQSPKYLFRKEGQNVTLSCEQNLNHDAMYWYRQDPGQGLRLIYYSQIVNDFQKGDIAEGYSVSREKKESFPLTVTSAQKNPTAFYLCASSMGQHTNYGYTFGSGTRLTVV.